One and the same sample provided the 18 T cell receptor beta chains below, sequenced in a study of early T cells in non-severe SARS-CoV-2 infection. TCRdb re-derived calls from the 5' RACE reads in MiXCR, one entry per CDR3 protein. The table shows roughly 60,000 distinct CDR3 sequences, with roughly 12% occurring only once. Material: whole blood. These receptors were taken from an adult who was a healthcare worker with PCR-confirmed SARS-CoV-2 infection or an uninfected control (not recorded which).

This clonotype was counted at least ten times. The DNA of the CDR3 is TGTGCCAGCAGCGGCGGACAGGGAAGCACTGAAGCTTTCTTT. Translating it yields CASSGGQGSTEAFF. The chain combines TRBV7-9 with TRBJ1-1; TRBD1 matches 8 bases. Germline CDR1 is SEHNR and CDR2 is FQNEAQ (reference sequence). Unmatched junction bases numbered 6, after V lost 5 bases and J lost 4 bases. This CDR3 comprises 14 residues.

This sequence joins TRBV28 and TRBJ2-7, with no clear D. CDR1 and CDR2 from the germline V gene are MDHEN and SYDVKM. The V gene lost 7 bases and the J gene lost 3 bases, with 13 bases spanning the gap. The CDR3 spans 13 residues. In DNA, the CDR3 is TGTGCCAGCAAAACCCCCGGGTTCTACGAGCAGTACTTC. Amino acids: CASKTPGFYEQYF.

V is TRBV19 and J is TRBJ2-1; a weak D match, TRBD2 (6 bases). V lost 7 bases and J lost 4, with 8 bases in between. The CDR3 spans 12 residues. The germline gives CDR1 LNHDA, CDR2 SQIVND (reference sequence). The CDR3 region is CASKEGYNEQFF. The CDR3 DNA follows: TGTGCCAGTAAGGAGGGGTACAATGAGCAGTTCTTC.

This clonotype was seen a few times. V usage is TRBV11-2 and J usage is TRBJ2-2; D ambiguous. V was pared by 0 bases and J by 4 bases, with 18 bases between. This CDR3 has 18 amino acids. Germline CDR1 reads SGHAT; CDR2 reads FQNNGV. The CDR3: CASSLDPWQPLLTGELFF. The CDR3 DNA follows: TGTGCCAGCAGCTTAGACCCCTGGCAGCCGCTTCTCACCGGGGAGCTGTTTTTT.

The gene calls are TRBV20-1 and TRBJ2-5, with 7 nucleotides matching TRBD2. The V segment lost 0 bases and the J segment 4 bases; nucleotides outside the gene matches: 5. This CDR3 is 14 amino acids long. Germline V gives CDR1 DFQATT, CDR2 SNEGSKA (reference sequence). CDR3 in DNA: TGCAGTGCTAGAGAAGCAGGGAGGGGAGAGACCCAGTACTTC. Amino acid sequence: CSAREAGRGETQYF.

This clonotype has a count of ten or more. The genes are TRBV2 and TRBJ2-1; D unclear. Per germline, CDR1 SNHLY and CDR2 FYNNEI. V lost 3 bases, J lost 9 bases, and 9 bases lay in between. This CDR3 spans 12 amino acids. Here the CDR3 DNA reads TGTGCCAGCAGTGAGATCTATGGTGAGCAGTTCTTC. Translating gives CASSEIYGEQFF.

This clonotype was seen ten or more times. The V call is TRBV6-1, the J call TRBJ2-2; D is ambiguous. Germline lookup yields CDR1 MNHNS and CDR2 SASEGT. Deletions cut 2 bases from V and 0 bases from J, with 7 bases between. The CDR3 covers 15 residues. The CDR3 loop is CASSESYANTGELFF. CDR3 coding DNA: TGTGCCAGCAGTGAAAGCTACGCGAACACCGGGGAGCTGTTTTTT.

The CDR3: CASSFTPWGTGTLRSYEQYF. In nucleotides, the CDR3 is TGTGCCAGCAGCTTCACGCCCTGGGGGACGGGTACGCTGAGATCCTACGAGCAGTACTTC. The chain joins TRBV11-2 to TRBJ2-7; tentatively, D is TRBD1 or TRBD2 (5 bases each). The CDR3 length is 20 residues. Germline CDR1 reads SGHAT; CDR2 reads FQNNGV. V lost 3 bases, J lost 1 base, and 28 bases lay in between.

This chain links TRBV9 with TRBJ2-1, with D unresolved. The CDR3 extends over 16 amino acids. Germline-derived CDR1 and CDR2 are SGDLS and YYNGEE. Trimming took 0 bases from V and 5 from J, leaving 15 bases between them. DNA of the CDR3: TGTGCCAGCAGCGTAGCGGCCGAGGTACGCGACAATGAGCAGTTCTTC. Protein product: CASSVAAEVRDNEQFF. The full variable domain, its missing parts supplied by reference TRBV9 and TRBJ2-1, is DSGVTQTPKHLITATGQRVTLRCSPRSGDLSVYWYQQSLDQGLQFLIQYYNGEERAKGNILERFSAQQFPDLHSELNLSSLELGDSALYFCASSVAAEVRDNEQFFGPGTRLTVL.

As DNA, the CDR3 is TGTGCCATCAGTGACGGTGGAAACACCATATATTTT. Translated, it gives CAISDGGNTIYF. The V call is TRBV10-3, the J call TRBJ1-3, with no clear D. This CDR3 contains 12 residues. Germline lookup yields CDR1 ENHRY and CDR2 SYGVKD. V was trimmed by 3 bases and J by 3 bases, leaving 3 bases between them.

Only a few counts were recorded for this clonotype. The rearrangement links TRBV6-5 to TRBJ2-1; no definite D call. The germline gives CDR1 MNHEY, CDR2 SVGAGI. Trimming left V 4 bases short and J 6 bases short, with 7 bases between. This CDR3 is built from 12 residues. The CDR3 DNA reads as TGTGCCAGCAGTTCCAGGATCAATGAGCAGTTCTTC. As protein: CASSSRINEQFF.

The genes are TRBV2 and TRBJ1-4, with D hard to call. Germline V gene data show CDR1 as SNHLY and CDR2 as FYNNEI. Trimming left V 7 bases short and J 8 bases short, with 8 bases between. The CDR3 is 11 amino acids. CDR3 in amino acids: CASKVGEKLFF. Written as DNA, the CDR3 is TGTGCCAGCAAGGTTGGGGAAAAACTGTTTTTT.

The chain joins TRBV5-1 to TRBJ1-1; D is ambiguous. This CDR3 contains 14 residues. V was cut by 4 bases and J by 1 base, with 11 bases left in between. Germline V gene sequence: CDR1 SGHRS, CDR2 YFSETQ. CDR3 residues: CASSGGPSNTEAFF. The DNA of the CDR3 is TGCGCCAGCAGCGGCGGACCGTCGAACACTGAAGCTTTCTTT.

This clonotype turned up a few times. The chain links TRBV11-2 to TRBJ2-7; D perhaps matches TRBD2 (7 bases). Germline loops: CDR1 SGHAT, CDR2 FQNNGV. V was pared by 4 bases and J by 7 bases, with 14 bases between. CDR3 length: 13 amino acids. The CDR3 region has the DNA TGTGCCAGCAGCTCCTGGGGGGGCAGGGAGCAGTACTTC. Translated, it gives CASSSWGGREQYF.

The V and J genes are TRBV28 and TRBJ1-3; 8 bases match TRBD1. The V and J ends lost 8 bases and 2 bases, in that order; junction bases with no gene match: 8. This CDR3 has 15 amino acids. Germline V gene lookup returns CDR1 MDHEN and CDR2 SYDVKM. As DNA, the CDR3 is TGTGCCAGCCTGAATGCGGACAGGGCTGGAAACACCATATATTTT. As protein: CASLNADRAGNTIYF.

This clonotype was observed a handful of times. The CDR3 region is CASSRSGGYQETQYF. DNA for the CDR3: TGTGCCAGCAGCCGATCAGGGGGGTACCAAGAGACCCAGTACTTC. This chain links TRBV7-3 with TRBJ2-5; tentatively, D is TRBD1 (7 bases). V lost 5 bases and J lost 0, with 13 bases in between. The CDR3 loop spans 15 amino acids. From germline, CDR1 is SGHTA and CDR2 FQGTGA.

As DNA, the CDR3 is TGTGCCAGCACGAACACCGGGGAGCTGTTTTTT. It yields the protein CASTNTGELFF. J is TRBJ2-2 and V is TRBV7-9; no clear D gene. V was pared by 7 bases and J by 0 bases, with 0 bases between. Germline assignment: CDR1 SEHNR and CDR2 FQNEAQ (reference sequence). The CDR3 length is 11 residues.

At least ten counts were recorded for this clonotype. The rearrangement uses TRBV10-3 and TRBJ2-2; 7 nucleotides match TRBD1. Germline V CDR1 and CDR2: ENHRY, SYGVKD. The CDR3 has 14 residues. Trimming cost V 4 bases and J 1 base; bases outside gene matches: 0. CDR3 bases: TGTGCCATCAGTGGGACAGGGAACACCGGGGAGCTGTTTTTT. Protein: CAISGTGNTGELFF.